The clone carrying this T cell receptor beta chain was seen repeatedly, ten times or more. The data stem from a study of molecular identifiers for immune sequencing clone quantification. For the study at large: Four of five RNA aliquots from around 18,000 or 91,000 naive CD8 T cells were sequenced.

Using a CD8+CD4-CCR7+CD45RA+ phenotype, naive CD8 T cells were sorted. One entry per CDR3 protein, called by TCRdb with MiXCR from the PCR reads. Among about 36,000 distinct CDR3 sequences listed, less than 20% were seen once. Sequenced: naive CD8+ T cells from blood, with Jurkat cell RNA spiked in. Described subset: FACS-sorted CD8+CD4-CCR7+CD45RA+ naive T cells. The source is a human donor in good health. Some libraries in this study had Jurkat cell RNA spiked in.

This chain's CDR3 is CASSQDLTAFYGYTF. DNA of the CDR3: TGCGCCAGCAGCCAAGATCTAACCGCCTTCTATGGCTACACCTTC. V gene TRBV4-3 combines with J gene TRBJ1-2; D is ambiguous. V dropped 0 bases and J dropped 4 bases, with 12 bases sitting between them. The CDR3 has 15 amino acids. Germline V gene data show CDR1 as LGHNA and CDR2 as YSLEER.